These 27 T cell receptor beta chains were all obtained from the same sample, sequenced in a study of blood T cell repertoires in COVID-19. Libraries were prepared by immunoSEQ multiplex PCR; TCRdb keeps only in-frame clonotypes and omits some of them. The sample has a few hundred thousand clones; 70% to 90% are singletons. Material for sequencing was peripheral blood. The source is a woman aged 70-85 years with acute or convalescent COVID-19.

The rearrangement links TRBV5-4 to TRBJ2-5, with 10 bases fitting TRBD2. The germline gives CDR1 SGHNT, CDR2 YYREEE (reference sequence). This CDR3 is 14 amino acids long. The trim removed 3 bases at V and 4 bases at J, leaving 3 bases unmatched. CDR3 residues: CASSSRTSGETQYF. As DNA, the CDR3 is TGTGCCAGCAGCTCCCGGACTAGCGGAGAGACCCAGTACTTC. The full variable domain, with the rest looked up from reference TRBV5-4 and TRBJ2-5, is ETGVTQSPTHLIKTRGQQVTLRCSSQSGHNTVSWYQQALGQGPQFIFQYYREEENGRGNFPPRFSGLQFPNYSSELNVNALELDDSALYLCASSSRTSGETQYFGPGTRLLVL.

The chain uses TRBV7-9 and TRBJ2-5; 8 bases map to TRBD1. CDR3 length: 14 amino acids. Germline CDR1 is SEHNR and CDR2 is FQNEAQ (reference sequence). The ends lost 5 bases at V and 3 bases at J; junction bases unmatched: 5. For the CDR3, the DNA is TGTGCCAGCAGCCCATGGACAGGGAAAGAGACCCAGTACTTC. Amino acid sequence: CASSPWTGKETQYF.

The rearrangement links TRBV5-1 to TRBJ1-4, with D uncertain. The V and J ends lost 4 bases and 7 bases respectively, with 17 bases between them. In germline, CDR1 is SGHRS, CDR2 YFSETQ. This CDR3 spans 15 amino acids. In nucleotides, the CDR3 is TGCGCCAGCAGCCCGGCTGGGAGGCCCGGTGAAAAACTGTTTTTT. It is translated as CASSPAGRPGEKLFF.

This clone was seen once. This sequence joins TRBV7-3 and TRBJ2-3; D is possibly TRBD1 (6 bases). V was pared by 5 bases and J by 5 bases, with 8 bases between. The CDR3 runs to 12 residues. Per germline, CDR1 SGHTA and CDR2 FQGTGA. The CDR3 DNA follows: TGTGCCAGCAGCGAACAGGGAGATACGCAGTATTTT. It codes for CASSEQGDTQYF. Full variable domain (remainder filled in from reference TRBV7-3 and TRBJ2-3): GAGVSQTPSNKVTEKGKYVELRCDPISGHTALYWYRQSLGQGPEFLIYFQGTGAADDSGLPNDRFFAVRPEGSVSTLKIQRTERGDSAVYLCASSEQGDTQYFGPGTRLTVL.

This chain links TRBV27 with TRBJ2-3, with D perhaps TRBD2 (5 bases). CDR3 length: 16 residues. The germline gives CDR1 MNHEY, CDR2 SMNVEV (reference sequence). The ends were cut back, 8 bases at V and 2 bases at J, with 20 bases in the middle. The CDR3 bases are TGTGCCAGCTGGGGAGTTCGATTTAGGGACACAGATACGCAGTATTTT. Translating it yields CASWGVRFRDTDTQYF.

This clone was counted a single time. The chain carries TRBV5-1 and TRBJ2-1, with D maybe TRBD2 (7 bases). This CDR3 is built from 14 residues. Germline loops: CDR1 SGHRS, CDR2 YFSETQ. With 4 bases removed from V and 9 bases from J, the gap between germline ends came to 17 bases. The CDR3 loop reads CASSPGGREGEQFF. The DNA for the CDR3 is TGCGCCAGCAGCCCCGGGGGCAGGGAGGGTGAGCAGTTCTTC.

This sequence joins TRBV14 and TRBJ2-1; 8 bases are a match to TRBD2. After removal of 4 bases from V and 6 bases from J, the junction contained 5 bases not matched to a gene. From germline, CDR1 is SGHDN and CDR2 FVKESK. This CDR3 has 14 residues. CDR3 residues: CASSRTRGGNEQFF. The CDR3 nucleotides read TGTGCCAGCAGCCGCACCCGGGGGGGCAATGAGCAGTTCTTC.

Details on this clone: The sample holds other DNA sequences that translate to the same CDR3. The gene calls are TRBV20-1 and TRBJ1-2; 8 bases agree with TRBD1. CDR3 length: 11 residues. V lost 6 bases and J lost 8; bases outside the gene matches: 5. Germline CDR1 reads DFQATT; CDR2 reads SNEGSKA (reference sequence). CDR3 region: CSARDRGGYTF. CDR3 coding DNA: TGCAGTGCGCGAGACAGGGGCGGCTACACCTTC.

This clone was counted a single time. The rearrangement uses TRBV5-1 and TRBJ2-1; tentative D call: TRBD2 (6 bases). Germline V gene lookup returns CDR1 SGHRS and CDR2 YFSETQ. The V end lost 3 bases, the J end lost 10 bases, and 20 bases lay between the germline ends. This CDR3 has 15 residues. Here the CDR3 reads CASSSGLPTKQEQFF. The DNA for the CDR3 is TGCGCCAGCAGCTCGGGACTTCCGACGAAGCAGGAGCAGTTCTTC.

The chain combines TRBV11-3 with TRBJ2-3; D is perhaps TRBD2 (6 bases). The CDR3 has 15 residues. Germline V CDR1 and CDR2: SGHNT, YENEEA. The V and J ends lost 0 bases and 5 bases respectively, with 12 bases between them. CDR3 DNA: TGTGCCAGCAGCTTAGAAGCGGGCCGGGAAGATACGCAGTATTTT. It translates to CASSLEAGREDTQYF. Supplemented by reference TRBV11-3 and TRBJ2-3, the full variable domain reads EAGVVQSPRYKIIEKKQPVAFWCNPISGHNTLYWYLQNLGQGPELLIRYENEEAVDDSQLPKDRFSAERLKGVDSTLKIQPAELGDSAVYLCASSLEAGREDTQYFGPGTRLTVL.

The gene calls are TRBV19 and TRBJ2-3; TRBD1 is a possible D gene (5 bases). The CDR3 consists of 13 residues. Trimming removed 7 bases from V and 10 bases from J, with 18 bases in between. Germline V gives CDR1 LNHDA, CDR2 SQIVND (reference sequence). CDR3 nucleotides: TGTGCCAGTAAGAGAGCGAAGGACATGCCGCAGTATTTT. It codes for CASKRAKDMPQYF.

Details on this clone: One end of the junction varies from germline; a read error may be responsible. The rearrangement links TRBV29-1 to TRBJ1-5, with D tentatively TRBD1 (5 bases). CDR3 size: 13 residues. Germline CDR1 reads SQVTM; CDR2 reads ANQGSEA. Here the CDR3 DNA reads TGCAGCGTGGAAGGGGCGGGAGGTCAGCCCCAGCATTTT. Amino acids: CSVEGAGGQPQHF. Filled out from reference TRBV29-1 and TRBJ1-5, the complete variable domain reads SAVISQKPSRDICQRGTSLTIQCQVDSQVTMMFWYRQQPGQSLTLIATANQGSEATYESGFVIDKFPISRPNLTFSTLTVSNMSPEDSSIYLCSVEGAGGQPQHFGDGTRLSIL.

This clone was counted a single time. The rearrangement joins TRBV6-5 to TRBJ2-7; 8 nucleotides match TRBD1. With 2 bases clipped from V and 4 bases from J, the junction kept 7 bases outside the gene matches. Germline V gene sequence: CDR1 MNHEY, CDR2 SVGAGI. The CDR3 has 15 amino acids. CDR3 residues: CASSYAGTGGYEQYF. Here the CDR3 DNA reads TGTGCCAGCAGTTACGCCGGGACAGGAGGTTACGAGCAGTACTTC.

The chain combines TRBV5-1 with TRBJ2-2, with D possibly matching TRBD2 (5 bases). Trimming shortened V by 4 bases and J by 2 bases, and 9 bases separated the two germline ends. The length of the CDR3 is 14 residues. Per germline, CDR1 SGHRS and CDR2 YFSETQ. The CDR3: CASSLGVNTGELFF. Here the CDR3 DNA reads TGCGCCAGCAGCCTCGGGGTTAACACCGGGGAGCTGTTTTTT.

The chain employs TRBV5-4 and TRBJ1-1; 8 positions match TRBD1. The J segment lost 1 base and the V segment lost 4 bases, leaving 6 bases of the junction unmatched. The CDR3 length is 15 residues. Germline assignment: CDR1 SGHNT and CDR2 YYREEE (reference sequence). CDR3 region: CASSPADRANTEAFF. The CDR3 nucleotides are TGTGCCAGCAGCCCCGCGGACAGGGCGAACACTGAAGCTTTCTTT. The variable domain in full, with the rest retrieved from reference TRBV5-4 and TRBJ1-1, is ETGVTQSPTHLIKTRGQQVTLRCSSQSGHNTVSWYQQALGQGPQFIFQYYREEENGRGNFPPRFSGLQFPNYSSELNVNALELDDSALYLCASSPADRANTEAFFGQGTRLTVV.

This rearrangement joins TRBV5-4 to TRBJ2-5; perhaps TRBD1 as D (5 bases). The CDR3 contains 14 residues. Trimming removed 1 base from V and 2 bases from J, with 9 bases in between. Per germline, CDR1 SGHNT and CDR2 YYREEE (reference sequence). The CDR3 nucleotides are TGTGCCAGCAGCTTGATCCAGGGTCAAGAGACCCAGTACTTC. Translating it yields CASSLIQGQETQYF.

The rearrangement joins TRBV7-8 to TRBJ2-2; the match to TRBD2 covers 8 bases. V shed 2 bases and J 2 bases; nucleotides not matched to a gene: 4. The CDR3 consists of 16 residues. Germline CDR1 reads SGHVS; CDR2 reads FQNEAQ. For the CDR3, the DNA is TGTGCCAGCAGCTTACGCGGGGGGCCCAACACCGGGGAGCTGTTTTTT. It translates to CASSLRGGPNTGELFF.

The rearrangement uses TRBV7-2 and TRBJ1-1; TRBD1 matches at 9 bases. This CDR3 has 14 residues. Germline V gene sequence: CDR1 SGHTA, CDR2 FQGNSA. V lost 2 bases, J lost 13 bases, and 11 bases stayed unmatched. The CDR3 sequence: CASSLLQAGQGFFF. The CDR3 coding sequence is TGTGCCAGCAGCTTACTCCAGGCGGGACAGGGCTTTTTCTTT.

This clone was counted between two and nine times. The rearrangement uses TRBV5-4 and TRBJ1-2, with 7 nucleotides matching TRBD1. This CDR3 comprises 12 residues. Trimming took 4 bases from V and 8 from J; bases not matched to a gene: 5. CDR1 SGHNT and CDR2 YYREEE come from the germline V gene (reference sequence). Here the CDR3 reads CASSPTGWGYTF. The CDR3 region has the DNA TGTGCCAGCAGCCCGACAGGGTGGGGCTACACCTTC.

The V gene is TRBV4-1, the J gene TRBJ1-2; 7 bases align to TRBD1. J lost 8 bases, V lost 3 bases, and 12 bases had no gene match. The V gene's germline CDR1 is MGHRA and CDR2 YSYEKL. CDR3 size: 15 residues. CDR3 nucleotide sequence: TGCGCCAGCAGCCAGACCCGAGGACAGGTTGAGGGCTACACCTTC. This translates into CASSQTRGQVEGYTF.

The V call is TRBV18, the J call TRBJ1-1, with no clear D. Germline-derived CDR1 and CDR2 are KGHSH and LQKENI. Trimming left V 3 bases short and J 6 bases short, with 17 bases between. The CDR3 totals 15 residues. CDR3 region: CASSPLDSHPPEAFF. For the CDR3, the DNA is TGTGCCAGCTCACCCCTGGACTCCCATCCCCCTGAAGCTTTCTTT.

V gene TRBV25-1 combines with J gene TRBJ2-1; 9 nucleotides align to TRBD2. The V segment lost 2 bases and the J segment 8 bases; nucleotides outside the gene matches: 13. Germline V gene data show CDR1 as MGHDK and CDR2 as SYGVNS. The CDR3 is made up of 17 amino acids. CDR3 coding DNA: TGTGCCAGCAGTGAACGCTCAGCGGGGGGCGTGGGGGATGAGCAGTTCTTC. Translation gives CASSERSAGGVGDEQFF.

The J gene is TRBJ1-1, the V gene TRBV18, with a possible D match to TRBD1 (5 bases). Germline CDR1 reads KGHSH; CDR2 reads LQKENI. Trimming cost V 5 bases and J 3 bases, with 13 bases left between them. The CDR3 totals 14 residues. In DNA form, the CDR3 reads TGTGCCAGCTCAGTAGGGGCTGAGTACACTGAAGCTTTCTTT. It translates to CASSVGAEYTEAFF.

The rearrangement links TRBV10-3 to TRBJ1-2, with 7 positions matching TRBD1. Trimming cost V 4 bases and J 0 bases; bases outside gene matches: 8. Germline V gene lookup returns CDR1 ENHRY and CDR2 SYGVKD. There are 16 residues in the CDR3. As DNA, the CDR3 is TGTGCCATCAGTGTAGACAGGGTCGACCCTAACTATGGCTACACCTTC. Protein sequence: CAISVDRVDPNYGYTF.

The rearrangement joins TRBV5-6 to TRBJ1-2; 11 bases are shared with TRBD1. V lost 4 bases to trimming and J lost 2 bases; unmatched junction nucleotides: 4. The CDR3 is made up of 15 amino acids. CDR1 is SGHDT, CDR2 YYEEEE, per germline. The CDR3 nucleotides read TGTGCCAGCAGCACGAGGACAGGGGGCAACTATGGCTACACCTTC. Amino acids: CASSTRTGGNYGYTF.

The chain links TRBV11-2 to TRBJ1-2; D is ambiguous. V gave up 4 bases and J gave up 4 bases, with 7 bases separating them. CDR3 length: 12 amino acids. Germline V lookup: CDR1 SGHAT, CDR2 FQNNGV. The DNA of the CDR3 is TGTGCCAGCAGCTCTAACGGCTATGGCTACACCTTC. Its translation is CASSSNGYGYTF.

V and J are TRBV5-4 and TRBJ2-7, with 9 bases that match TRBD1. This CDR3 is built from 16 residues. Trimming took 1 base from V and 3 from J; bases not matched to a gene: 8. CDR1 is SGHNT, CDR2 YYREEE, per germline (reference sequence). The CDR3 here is CASSLKTGGRNYEQYF. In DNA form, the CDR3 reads TGTGCCAGCAGCTTGAAGACAGGGGGAAGGAACTACGAGCAGTACTTC. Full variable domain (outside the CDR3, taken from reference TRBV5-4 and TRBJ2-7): ETGVTQSPTHLIKTRGQQVTLRCSSQSGHNTVSWYQQALGQGPQFIFQYYREEENGRGNFPPRFSGLQFPNYSSELNVNALELDDSALYLCASSLKTGGRNYEQYFGPGTRLTVT.